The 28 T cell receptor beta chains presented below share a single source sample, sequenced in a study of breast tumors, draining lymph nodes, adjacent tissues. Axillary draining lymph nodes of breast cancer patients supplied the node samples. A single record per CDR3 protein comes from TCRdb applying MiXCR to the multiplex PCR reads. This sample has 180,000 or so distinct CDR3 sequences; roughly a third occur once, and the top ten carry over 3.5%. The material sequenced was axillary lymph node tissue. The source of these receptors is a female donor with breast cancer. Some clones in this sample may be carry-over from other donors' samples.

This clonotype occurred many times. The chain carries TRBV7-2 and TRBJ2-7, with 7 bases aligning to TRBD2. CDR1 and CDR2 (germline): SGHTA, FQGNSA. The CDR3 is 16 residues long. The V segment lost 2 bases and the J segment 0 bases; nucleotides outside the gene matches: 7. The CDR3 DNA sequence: TGTGCCAGCAGCTTATGGCAGGCTAGCGGCTCCTACGAGCAGTACTTC. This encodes CASSLWQASGSYEQYF.

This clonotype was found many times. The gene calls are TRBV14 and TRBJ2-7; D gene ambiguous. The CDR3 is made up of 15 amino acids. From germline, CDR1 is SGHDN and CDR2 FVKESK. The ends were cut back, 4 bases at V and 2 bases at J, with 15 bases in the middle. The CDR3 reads CASSPRTDPTYEQYF. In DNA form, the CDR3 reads TGTGCCAGCAGCCCCCGGACGGATCCCACCTACGAGCAGTACTTC.

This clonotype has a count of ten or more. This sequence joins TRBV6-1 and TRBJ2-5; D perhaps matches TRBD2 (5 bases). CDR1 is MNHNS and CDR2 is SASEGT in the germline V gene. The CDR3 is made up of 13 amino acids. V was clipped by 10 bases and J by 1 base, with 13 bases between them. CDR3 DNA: TGTGCCACCAATTCGGGAATCCAAGAGACCCAGTACTTC. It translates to CATNSGIQETQYF.

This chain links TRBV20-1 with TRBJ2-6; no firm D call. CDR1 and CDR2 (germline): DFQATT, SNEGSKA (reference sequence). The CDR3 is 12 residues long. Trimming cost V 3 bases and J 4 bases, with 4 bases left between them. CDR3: CSASMGANVLTF. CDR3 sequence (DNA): TGCAGTGCTAGTATGGGGGCCAACGTCCTGACTTTC.

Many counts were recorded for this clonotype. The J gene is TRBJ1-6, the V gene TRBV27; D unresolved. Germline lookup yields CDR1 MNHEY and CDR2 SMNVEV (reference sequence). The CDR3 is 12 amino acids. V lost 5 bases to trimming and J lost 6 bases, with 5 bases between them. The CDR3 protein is CASSLSNSPLHF. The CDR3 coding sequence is TGTGCCAGCAGTCTCAGTAATTCACCCCTCCACTTT.

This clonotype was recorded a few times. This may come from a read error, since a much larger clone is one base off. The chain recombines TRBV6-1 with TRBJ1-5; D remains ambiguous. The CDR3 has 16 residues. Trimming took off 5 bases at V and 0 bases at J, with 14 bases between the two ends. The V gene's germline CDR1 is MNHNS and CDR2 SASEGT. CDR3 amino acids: CASSQGSQASNQPQHF. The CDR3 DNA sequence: TGTGCCAGCAGTCAAGGAAGTCAGGCTAGCAATCAGCCCCAGCATTTT.

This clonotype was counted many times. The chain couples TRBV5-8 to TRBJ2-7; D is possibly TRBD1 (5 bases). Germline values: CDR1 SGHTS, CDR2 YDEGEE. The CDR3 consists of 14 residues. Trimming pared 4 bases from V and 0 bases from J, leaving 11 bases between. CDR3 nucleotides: TGTGCCAGCAGCCACAGGAGAGGCTCCTACGAGCAGTACTTC. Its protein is CASSHRRGSYEQYF.

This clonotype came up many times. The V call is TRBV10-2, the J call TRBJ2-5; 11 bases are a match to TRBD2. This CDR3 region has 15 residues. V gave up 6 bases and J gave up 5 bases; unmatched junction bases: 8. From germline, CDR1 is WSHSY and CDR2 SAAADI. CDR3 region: CASRLAGVGGETQYF. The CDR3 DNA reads TGCGCCAGCAGACTAGCGGGAGTGGGGGGGGAGACCCAGTACTTC.

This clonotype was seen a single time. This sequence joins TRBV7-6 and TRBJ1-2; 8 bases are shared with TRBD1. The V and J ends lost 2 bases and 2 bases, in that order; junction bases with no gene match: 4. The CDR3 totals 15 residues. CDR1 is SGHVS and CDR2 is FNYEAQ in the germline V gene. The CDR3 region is CASSLITGGNYGYTF. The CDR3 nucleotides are TGTGCCAGCAGCTTAATTACAGGGGGGAACTATGGCTACACCTTC.

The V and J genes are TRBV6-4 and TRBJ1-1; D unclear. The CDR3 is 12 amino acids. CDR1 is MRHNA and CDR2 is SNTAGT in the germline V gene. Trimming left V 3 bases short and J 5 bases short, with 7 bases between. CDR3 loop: CASSEIGTEAFF. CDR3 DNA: TGTGCCAGCAGTGAAATAGGAACTGAAGCTTTCTTT.

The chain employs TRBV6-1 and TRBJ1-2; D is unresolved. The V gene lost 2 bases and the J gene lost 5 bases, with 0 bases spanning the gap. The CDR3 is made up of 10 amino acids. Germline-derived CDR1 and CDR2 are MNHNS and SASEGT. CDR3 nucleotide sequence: TGTGCCAGCAGTGAATATGGCTACACCTTC. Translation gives CASSEYGYTF.

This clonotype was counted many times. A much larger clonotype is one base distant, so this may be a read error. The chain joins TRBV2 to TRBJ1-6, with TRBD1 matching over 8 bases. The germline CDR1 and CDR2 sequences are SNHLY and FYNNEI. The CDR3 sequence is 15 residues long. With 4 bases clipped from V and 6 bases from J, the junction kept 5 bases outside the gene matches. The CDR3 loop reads CASSGRQGINSPLHF. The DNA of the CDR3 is TGTGCCAGCAGTGGAAGACAGGGGATTAATTCACCCCTCCACTTT.

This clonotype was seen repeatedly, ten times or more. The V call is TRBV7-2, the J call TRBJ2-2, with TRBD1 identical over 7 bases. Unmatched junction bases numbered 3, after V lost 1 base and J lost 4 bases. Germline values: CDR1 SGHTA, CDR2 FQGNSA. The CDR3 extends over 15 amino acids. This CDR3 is CASSLGGQTTGELFF. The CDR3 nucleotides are TGTGCCAGCAGCTTAGGGGGACAGACCACCGGGGAGCTGTTTTTT.

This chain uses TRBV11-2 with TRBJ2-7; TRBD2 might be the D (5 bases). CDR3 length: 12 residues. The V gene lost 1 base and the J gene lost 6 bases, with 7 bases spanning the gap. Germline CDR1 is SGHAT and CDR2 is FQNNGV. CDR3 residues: CASSLAGSEQYF. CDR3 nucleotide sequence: TGTGCCAGCAGCTTAGCGGGATCCGAGCAGTACTTC.

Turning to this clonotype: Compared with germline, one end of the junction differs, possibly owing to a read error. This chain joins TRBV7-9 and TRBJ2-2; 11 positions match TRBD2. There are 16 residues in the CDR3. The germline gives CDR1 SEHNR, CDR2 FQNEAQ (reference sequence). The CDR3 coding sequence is TGTACCAGCAGCTCCGGACTAGCGGGTACCACCGGGGAGCTGTTTTTT. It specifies CTSSSGLAGTTGELFF.

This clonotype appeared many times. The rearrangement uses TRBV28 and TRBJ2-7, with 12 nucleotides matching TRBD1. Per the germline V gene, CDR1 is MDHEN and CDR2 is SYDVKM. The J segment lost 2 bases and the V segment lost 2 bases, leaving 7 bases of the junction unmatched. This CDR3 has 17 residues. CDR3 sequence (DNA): TGTGCCAGCAGTTTAGGCCTCGGGACAGGGGGCCCCTACGAGCAGTACTTC. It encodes CASSLGLGTGGPYEQYF. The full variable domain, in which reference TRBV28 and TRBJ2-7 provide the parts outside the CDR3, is DVKVTQSSRYLVKRTGEKVFLECVQDMDHENMFWYRQDPGLGLRLIYFSYDVKMKEKGDIPEGYSVSREKKERFSLILESASTNQTSMYLCASSLGLGTGGPYEQYFGPGTRLTVT.

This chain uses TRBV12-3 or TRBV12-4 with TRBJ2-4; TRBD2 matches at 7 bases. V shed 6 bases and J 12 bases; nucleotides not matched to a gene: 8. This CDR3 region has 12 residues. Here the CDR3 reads CASRRTGGSQYF. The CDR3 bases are TGTGCCAGCAGAAGGACGGGGGGAAGTCAGTACTTC.

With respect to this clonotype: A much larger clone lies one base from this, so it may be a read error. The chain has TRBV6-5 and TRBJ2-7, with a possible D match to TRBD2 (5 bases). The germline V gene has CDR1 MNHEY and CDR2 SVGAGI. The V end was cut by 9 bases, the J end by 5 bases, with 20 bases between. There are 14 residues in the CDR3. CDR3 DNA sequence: TGTGCCAGTCGGCGACGGGAAGTTGTGGACGAGCAGTACTTC. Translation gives CASRRREVVDEQYF.

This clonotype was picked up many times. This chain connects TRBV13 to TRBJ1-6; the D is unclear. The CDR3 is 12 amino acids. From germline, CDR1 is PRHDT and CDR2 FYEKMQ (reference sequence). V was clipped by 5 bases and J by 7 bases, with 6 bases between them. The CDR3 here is CASSLGNSPLHF. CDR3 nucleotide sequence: TGTGCCAGCAGCCTGGGGAATTCACCCCTCCACTTT.

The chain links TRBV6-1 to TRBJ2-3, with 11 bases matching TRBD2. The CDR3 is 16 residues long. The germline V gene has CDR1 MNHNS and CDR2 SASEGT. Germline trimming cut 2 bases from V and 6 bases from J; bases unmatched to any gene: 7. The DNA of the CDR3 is TGTGCCAGCAGTGAATGGGCTAGCGGGGGGACCGATACGCAGTATTTT. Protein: CASSEWASGGTDTQYF.

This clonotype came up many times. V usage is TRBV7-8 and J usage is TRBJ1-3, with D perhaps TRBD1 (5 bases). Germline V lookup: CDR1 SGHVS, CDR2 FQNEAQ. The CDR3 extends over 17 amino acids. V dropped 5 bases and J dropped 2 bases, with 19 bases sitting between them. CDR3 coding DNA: TGTGCCAGCAGCCTCTCTGGGAAGGGGCGGACTGGAAACACCATATATTTT. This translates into CASSLSGKGRTGNTIYF.

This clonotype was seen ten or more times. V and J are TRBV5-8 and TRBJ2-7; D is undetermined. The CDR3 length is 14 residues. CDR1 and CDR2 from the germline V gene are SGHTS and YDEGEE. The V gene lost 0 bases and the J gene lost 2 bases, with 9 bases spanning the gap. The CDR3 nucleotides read TGTGCCAGCAGCTTGGGGGCAGCAGCCTACGAGCAGTACTTC. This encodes CASSLGAAAYEQYF.

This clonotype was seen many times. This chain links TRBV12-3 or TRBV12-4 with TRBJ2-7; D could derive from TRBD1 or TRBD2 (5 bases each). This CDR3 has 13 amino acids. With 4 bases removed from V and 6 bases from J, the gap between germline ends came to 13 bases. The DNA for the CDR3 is TGTGCCAGCAGTTCAAAAGGGGACCGCGAGCAGTACTTC. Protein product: CASSSKGDREQYF.

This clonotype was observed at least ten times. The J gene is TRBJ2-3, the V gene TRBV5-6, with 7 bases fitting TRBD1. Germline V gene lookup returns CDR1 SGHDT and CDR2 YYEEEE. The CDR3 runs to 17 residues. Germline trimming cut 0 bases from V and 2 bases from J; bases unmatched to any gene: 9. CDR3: CASSLVIAGGTTDTQYF. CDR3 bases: TGTGCCAGCAGCTTGGTTATCGCAGGGGGTACCACAGATACGCAGTATTTT.

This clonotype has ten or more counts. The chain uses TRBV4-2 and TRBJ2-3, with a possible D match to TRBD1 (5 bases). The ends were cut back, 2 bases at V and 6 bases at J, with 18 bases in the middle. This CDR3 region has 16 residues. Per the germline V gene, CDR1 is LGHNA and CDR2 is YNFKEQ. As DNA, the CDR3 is TGTGCCAGCAGCCAACAGTGGCAGGGAATCTGGGATACGCAGTATTTT. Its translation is CASSQQWQGIWDTQYF.

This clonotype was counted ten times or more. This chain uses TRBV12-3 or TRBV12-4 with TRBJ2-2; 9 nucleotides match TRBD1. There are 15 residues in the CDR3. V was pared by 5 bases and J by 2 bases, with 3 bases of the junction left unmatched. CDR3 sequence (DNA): TGTGCCAGCAGTGGGGACAGGGAAAACACCGGGGAGCTGTTTTTT. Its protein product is CASSGDRENTGELFF.

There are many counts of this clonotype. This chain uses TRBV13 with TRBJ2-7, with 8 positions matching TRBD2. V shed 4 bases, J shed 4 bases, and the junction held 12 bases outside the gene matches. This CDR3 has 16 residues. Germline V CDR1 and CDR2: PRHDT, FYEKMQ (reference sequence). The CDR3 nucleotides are TGTGCCAGCAGCTCCCGGAATAGCGGGACTCCGTACGAGCAGTACTTC. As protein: CASSSRNSGTPYEQYF.

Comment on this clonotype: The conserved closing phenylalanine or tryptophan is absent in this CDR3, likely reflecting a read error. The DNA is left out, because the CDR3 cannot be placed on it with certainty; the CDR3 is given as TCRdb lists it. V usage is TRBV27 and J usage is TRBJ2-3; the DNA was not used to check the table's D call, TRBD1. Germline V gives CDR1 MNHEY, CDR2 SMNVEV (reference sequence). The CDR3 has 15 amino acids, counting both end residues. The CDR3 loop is CASSFWGGAQIRSSH.